This TCR beta chain was captured by sequencing in a study of blood T cell repertoires in COVID-19. Authors' methods: How many nucleated cells were present was estimated from reference gene primer amplification. Some clones are missing from TCRdb's copy, which holds only in-frame ones; the method was immunoSEQ multiplex PCR. V, J and clone size derive from that table, while D and trimming were established from the DNA sequence. The data show some 150,000 clones, over 80% seen once. This CDR3 is built from 15 residues. The trim removed 6 bases at V and 4 bases at J, leaving 9 bases unmatched. The germline V gene encodes CDR1 WSHSY and CDR2 SAAADI.

This sequence originates from a woman in her 70s with acute or convalescent COVID-19. Sequenced input: peripheral blood. The chain carries TRBV10-2 and TRBJ1-1; TRBD1 matches at 9 bases. CDR3: CASSPGQGTLTEAFF. CDR3 nucleotides: TGCGCCAGCAGCCCCGGACAGGGGACCCTCACTGAAGCTTTCTTT.